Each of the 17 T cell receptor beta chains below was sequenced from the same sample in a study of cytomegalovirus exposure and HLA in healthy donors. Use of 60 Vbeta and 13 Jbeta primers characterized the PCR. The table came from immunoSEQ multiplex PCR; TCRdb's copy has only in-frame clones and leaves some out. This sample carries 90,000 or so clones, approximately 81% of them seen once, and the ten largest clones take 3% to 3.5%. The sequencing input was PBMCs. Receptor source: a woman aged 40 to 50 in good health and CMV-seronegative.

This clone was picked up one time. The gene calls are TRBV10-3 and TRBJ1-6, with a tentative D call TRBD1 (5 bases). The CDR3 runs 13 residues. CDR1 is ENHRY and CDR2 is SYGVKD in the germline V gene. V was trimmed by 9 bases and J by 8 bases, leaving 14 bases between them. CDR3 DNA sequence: TGTGCCATAGCGGGACCGTCGGATTCACCCCTCCACTTT. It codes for CAIAGPSDSPLHF.

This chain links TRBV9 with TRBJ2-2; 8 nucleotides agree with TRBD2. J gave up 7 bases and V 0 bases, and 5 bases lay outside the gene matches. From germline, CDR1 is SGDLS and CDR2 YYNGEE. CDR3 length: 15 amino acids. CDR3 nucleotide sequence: TGTGCCAGCAGCGTAGTCAGCGGGGGCAGCGGGGAGCTGTTTTTT. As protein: CASSVVSGGSGELFF.

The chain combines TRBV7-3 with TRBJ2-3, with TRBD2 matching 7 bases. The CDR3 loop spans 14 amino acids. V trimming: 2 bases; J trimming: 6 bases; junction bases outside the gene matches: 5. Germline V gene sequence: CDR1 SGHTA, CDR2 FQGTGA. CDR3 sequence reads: CASSLLTSKDTQYF. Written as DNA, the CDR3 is TGTGCCAGCAGCTTACTGACTAGCAAGGATACGCAGTATTTT.

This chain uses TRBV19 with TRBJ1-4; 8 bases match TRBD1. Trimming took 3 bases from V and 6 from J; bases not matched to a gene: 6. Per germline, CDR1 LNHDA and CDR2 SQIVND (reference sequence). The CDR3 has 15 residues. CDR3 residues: CASSMQGARYEKLFF. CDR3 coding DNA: TGTGCCAGTAGTATGCAGGGGGCGCGATATGAAAAACTGTTTTTT.

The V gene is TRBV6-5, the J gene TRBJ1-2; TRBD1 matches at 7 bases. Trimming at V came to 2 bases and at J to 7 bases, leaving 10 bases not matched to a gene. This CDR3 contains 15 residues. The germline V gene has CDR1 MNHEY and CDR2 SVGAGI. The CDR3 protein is CASSYNRQGVRGYTF. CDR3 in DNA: TGTGCCAGCAGTTACAATCGGCAGGGGGTGCGTGGCTACACCTTC.

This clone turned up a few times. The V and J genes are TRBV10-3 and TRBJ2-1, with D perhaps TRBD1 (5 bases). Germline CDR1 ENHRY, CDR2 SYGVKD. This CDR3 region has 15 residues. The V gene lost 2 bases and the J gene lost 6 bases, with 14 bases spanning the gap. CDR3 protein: CAISEPTDIFNEQFF. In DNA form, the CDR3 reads TGTGCCATCAGTGAGCCTACGGACATCTTCAATGAGCAGTTCTTC.

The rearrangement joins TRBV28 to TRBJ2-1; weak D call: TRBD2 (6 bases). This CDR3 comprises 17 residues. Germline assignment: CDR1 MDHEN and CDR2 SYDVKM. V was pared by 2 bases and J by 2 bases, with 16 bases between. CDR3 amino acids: CASSLLHGGDAYNEQFF. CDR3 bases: TGTGCCAGCAGTTTACTACACGGGGGAGACGCCTACAATGAGCAGTTCTTC.

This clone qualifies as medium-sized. The CDR3 here is CASSQGDRGIDGAFF. DNA for the CDR3: TGCGCCAGCAGCCAAGGGGACAGGGGGATCGACGGAGCTTTCTTT. The rearrangement uses TRBV4-3 and TRBJ1-1, with TRBD1 matching over 11 bases. CDR1 LGHNA and CDR2 YSLEER come from the germline V gene. V was pared by 1 base and J by 10 bases, with 8 bases of the junction left unmatched. The CDR3 covers 15 residues.

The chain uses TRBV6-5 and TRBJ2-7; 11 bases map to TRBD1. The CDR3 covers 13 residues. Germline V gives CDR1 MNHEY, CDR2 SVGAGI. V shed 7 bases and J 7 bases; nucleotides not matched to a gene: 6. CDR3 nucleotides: TGTGCCAGCAAGGACAGGGGGCATTGGGAGCAGTACTTC. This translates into CASKDRGHWEQYF.

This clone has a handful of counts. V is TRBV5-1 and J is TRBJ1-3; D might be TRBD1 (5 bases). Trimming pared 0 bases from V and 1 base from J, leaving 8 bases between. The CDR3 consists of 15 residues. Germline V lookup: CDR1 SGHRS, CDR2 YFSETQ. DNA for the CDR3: TGCGCCAGCAGCTTGGGCAGGGCATCTGGAAACACCATATATTTT. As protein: CASSLGRASGNTIYF.

The DNA of the CDR3 is TGTGCCAGCAGCTTGAGAACGACAGGGGGCGGGGGGGGGCAGTTCTTC. This translates into CASSLRTTGGGGGQFF. The chain couples TRBV5-6 to TRBJ2-1; a possible D gene is TRBD1 (10 bases). Trimming removed 1 base from V and 12 bases from J, with 23 bases in between. The CDR3 loop spans 16 amino acids. Looked up from germline, CDR1 is SGHDT and CDR2 is YYEEEE.

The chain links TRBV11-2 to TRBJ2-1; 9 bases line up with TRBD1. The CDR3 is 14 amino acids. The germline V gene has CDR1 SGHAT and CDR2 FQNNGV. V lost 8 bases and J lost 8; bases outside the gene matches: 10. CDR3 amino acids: CASLSGQGWDEQFF. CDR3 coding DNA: TGTGCCAGCCTTTCGGGACAGGGCTGGGATGAGCAGTTCTTC.

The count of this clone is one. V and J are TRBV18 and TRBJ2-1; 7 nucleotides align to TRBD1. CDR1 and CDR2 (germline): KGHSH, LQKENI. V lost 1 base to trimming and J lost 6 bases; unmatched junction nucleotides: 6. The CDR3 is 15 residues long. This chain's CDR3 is CASSPRSAGGNEQFF. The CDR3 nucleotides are TGTGCCAGCTCACCACGGTCAGCAGGGGGCAATGAGCAGTTCTTC.

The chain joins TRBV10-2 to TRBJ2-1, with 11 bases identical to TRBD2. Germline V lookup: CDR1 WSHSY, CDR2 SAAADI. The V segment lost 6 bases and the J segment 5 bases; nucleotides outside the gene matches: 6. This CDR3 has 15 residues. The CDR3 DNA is TGCGCCAGCAGAAGACCGGGACTAGCGGACAATGAGCAGTTCTTC. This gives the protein CASRRPGLADNEQFF.

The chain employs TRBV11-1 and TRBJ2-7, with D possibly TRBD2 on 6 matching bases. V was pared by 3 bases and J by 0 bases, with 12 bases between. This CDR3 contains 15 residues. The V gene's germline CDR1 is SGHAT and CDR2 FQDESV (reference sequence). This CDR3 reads CASSFGGTYSYEQYF. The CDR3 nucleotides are TGTGCCAGCAGCTTTGGCGGGACCTACTCCTACGAGCAGTACTTC.

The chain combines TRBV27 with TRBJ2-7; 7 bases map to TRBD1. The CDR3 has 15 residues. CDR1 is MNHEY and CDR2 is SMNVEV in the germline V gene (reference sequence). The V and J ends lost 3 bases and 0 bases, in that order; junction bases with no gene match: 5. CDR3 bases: TGTGCCAGCAGTTTCTCAAACAGGGGCTCCTACGAGCAGTACTTC. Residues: CASSFSNRGSYEQYF.

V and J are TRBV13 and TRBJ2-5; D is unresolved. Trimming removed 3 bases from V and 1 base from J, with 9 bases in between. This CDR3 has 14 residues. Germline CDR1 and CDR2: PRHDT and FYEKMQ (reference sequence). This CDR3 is CASSLTTPQETQYF. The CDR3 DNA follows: TGTGCCAGCAGCTTGACGACACCCCAAGAGACCCAGTACTTC.